Shown below are 10 T cell receptor beta chains from a single sample sequenced in a study of control samples from healthy donors and cancer patients. Sequenced by immunoSEQ multiplex PCR; TCRdb stores in-frame clones only, minus some. Counted here are about 88,000 clones, about 92% occurring once; the ten biggest clones make up about 8.8%. Sequencing input: blood. The receptors derive from a man between 18 and 29 years old in good health.

This chain uses TRBV28 with TRBJ1-2, with TRBD1 matching 7 bases. This CDR3 is 13 amino acids long. Germline trimming cut 7 bases from V and 3 bases from J; bases unmatched to any gene: 5. Germline CDR1 is MDHEN and CDR2 is SYDVKM. In DNA form, the CDR3 reads TGTGCCAGCATCAACAGGGGTCACTATGGCTACACCTTC. Translation gives CASINRGHYGYTF.

The chain links TRBV6-6 to TRBJ1-2; no reliable D call. This CDR3 has 11 amino acids. Per the germline V gene, CDR1 is MNHNY and CDR2 is SVGAGI (reference sequence). V lost 6 bases and J lost 3, with 5 bases in between. The CDR3 spells CASRVDYGYTF. CDR3 nucleotide sequence: TGTGCCAGCAGGGTGGACTATGGCTACACCTTC.

This clone was detected a few times. The rearrangement joins TRBV27 to TRBJ1-6, with D possibly TRBD1 on 5 matching bases. The CDR3 totals 17 residues. The V end was cut by 3 bases, the J end by 3 bases, with 15 bases between. CDR1 MNHEY and CDR2 SMNVEV come from the germline V gene (reference sequence). This chain's CDR3 is CASSLAPRVFYNSPLHF. The CDR3 DNA sequence: TGTGCCAGCAGTTTGGCCCCCAGGGTCTTCTATAATTCACCCCTCCACTTT.

This chain uses TRBV25-1 with TRBJ2-1, with 11 positions matching TRBD2. Per the germline V gene, CDR1 is MGHDK and CDR2 is SYGVNS. V dropped 5 bases and J dropped 7; count of bases not matched to a gene: 7. There are 15 residues in the CDR3. The CDR3 bases are TGTGCCAGCAGTATAGCGGGAGGGCCTTTGAATGAGCAGTTCTTC. It codes for CASSIAGGPLNEQFF. The full variable domain, rest sourced from reference TRBV25-1 and TRBJ2-1, is EADIYQTPRYLVIGTGKKITLECSQTMGHDKMYWYQQDPGMELHLIHYSYGVNSTEKGDLSSESTVSRIRTEHFPLTLESARPSHTSQYLCASSIAGGPLNEQFFGPGTRLTVL.

The chain is built from TRBV7-9 and TRBJ2-3; TRBD2 aligns across 7 bases. J gave up 0 bases and V 4 bases, and 7 bases lay outside the gene matches. CDR1 and CDR2 from the germline V gene are SEHNR and FQNEAQ (reference sequence). This CDR3 spans 16 amino acids. CDR3 DNA: TGTGCCAGCAGCTCCTCCCAGCGGGAAAGCACAGATACGCAGTATTTT. It yields the protein CASSSSQRESTDTQYF.

This chain links TRBV19 with TRBJ1-2; 7 bases map to TRBD1. The V segment lost 7 bases and the J segment 5 bases; nucleotides outside the gene matches: 7. The germline V gene encodes CDR1 LNHDA and CDR2 SQIVND (reference sequence). This CDR3 spans 13 amino acids. This CDR3 is CASTLTGTYGYTF. The CDR3 coding sequence is TGTGCCAGTACCTTGACAGGGACTTATGGCTACACCTTC.

The rearrangement uses TRBV4-1 and TRBJ1-1, with D possibly TRBD1 on 6 matching bases. The CDR3 totals 16 residues. V dropped 6 bases and J dropped 3 bases, with 20 bases sitting between them. Per the germline V gene, CDR1 is MGHRA and CDR2 is YSYEKL. CDR3 DNA: TGCGCCAGCAGTCGGGACGCAGGGGCAGGGGACACTGAAGCTTTCTTT. Amino acid sequence: CASSRDAGAGDTEAFF.

The rearrangement uses TRBV5-1 and TRBJ2-3, with 9 bases aligning to TRBD2. The V gene's germline CDR1 is SGHRS and CDR2 YFSETQ. J lost 6 bases, V lost 5 bases, and 13 bases had no gene match. The CDR3 has 16 amino acids. CDR3 DNA sequence: TGCGCCAGCAGTAAACCCCCGGCGGGGGGGGTGGATACGCAGTATTTT. Protein product: CASSKPPAGGVDTQYF.

The gene calls are TRBV29-1 and TRBJ1-2; D ambiguous. The germline CDR1 and CDR2 sequences are SQVTM and ANQGSEA. V was cut by 6 bases and J by 5 bases, with 10 bases left in between. The CDR3 is 11 amino acids. In DNA form, the CDR3 reads TGCAGCGTGTTGTTTAGGTATGGCTACACCTTC. Residues: CSVLFRYGYTF.

Only one count was recorded for this clone. The chain is built from TRBV28 and TRBJ1-5, with a tentative D call TRBD1 (6 bases). The V gene lost 3 bases and the J gene lost 2 bases, with 17 bases spanning the gap. The CDR3 is 17 residues long. Germline V gene data show CDR1 as MDHEN and CDR2 as SYDVKM. CDR3 loop: CASSFPGGQMGNQPQHF. The CDR3 coding sequence is TGTGCCAGCAGTTTCCCTGGGGGGCAAATGGGCAATCAGCCCCAGCATTTT. The whole variable domain, filled in from reference TRBV28 and TRBJ1-5, reads DVKVTQSSRYLVKRTGEKVFLECVQDMDHENMFWYRQDPGLGLRLIYFSYDVKMKEKGDIPEGYSVSREKKERFSLILESASTNQTSMYLCASSFPGGQMGNQPQHFGDGTRLSIL.